This passage covers 11 T cell receptor beta chains from one sample sequenced in a study of shared clonotypes between healthy human individuals. Profiled with immunoSEQ multiplex PCR; TCRdb holds only in-frame clones, not every one. Of 2 million or so clones listed, about 95% are singletons. Naive CD8 cells lacked CD45RO, underwent positive selection for CCR7 and left out terminally differentiated effector memory CD45RA+ cells. Sequenced sample: naive CD8+ T cells sorted from blood. The receptor set was obtained from a man aged 18 to 30 in good health.

This rearrangement joins TRBV11-1 to TRBJ2-1; no definite D call. CDR1 and CDR2 (germline): SGHAT, FQDESV (reference sequence). Trimming left V 7 bases short and J 3 bases short, with 13 bases between. The CDR3 has 14 residues. Here the CDR3 reads CASTREVHYNEQFF. CDR3 coding DNA: TGTGCCAGCACCCGAGAGGTGCACTACAATGAGCAGTTCTTC.

The chain is built from TRBV4-3 and TRBJ2-1, with a possible D match to TRBD1 (5 bases). The germline gives CDR1 LGHNA, CDR2 YSLEER. This CDR3 spans 16 amino acids. Between the trimmed V and J ends, which lost 1 base and 8 bases, there was a span of 18 bases. The CDR3 DNA sequence: TGCGCCAGCAGCCAAGTTTGGTCAGGGCATTTCGATGAGCAGTTCTTC. Protein: CASSQVWSGHFDEQFF.

This clone came up once. V is TRBV28 and J is TRBJ2-1; TRBD2 matches at 10 bases. In germline, CDR1 is MDHEN, CDR2 SYDVKM. The CDR3 runs 16 residues. J was trimmed by 7 bases and V by 2 bases; bases with no gene match: 8. In nucleotides, the CDR3 is TGTGCCAGCAGTTTAGAGCTAGCGGGAGTAAAGAATGAGCAGTTCTTC. Translation gives CASSLELAGVKNEQFF. Based on the CDR3 plus reference TRBV28 and TRBJ2-1, the full variable domain is DVKVTQSSRYLVKRTGEKVFLECVQDMDHENMFWYRQDPGLGLRLIYFSYDVKMKEKGDIPEGYSVSREKKERFSLILESASTNQTSMYLCASSLELAGVKNEQFFGPGTRLTVL.

The chain combines TRBV9 with TRBJ2-1; D is unclear. Deletions cut 3 bases from V and 5 bases from J, with 3 bases between. The V gene's germline CDR1 is SGDLS and CDR2 YYNGEE. This CDR3 comprises 11 residues. Here the CDR3 reads CASSENNEQFF. CDR3 nucleotides: TGTGCCAGCAGCGAAAACAATGAGCAGTTCTTC.

The chain recombines TRBV6-1 with TRBJ2-5; D unresolved. Germline CDR1 and CDR2: MNHNS and SASEGT. This CDR3 comprises 16 residues. V shed 4 bases and J shed 0 bases, with 15 bases lying between them. In nucleotides, the CDR3 is TGTGCCAGCAGTGGCTTAAGGACCTCATACCAAGAGACCCAGTACTTC. This gives the protein CASSGLRTSYQETQYF.

The gene calls are TRBV28 and TRBJ2-7, with D perhaps TRBD1 (6 bases). Germline V gene sequence: CDR1 MDHEN, CDR2 SYDVKM. This CDR3 contains 16 residues. The V end lost 4 bases, the J end lost 3 bases, and 19 bases lay between the germline ends. The CDR3 nucleotides are TGTGCCAGCAGTTCCGCAGGGGAGAGGGGTTACTACGAGCAGTACTTC. Translation: CASSSAGERGYYEQYF.

The rearrangement links TRBV18 to TRBJ2-1; TRBD1 aligns across 8 bases. V was clipped by 2 bases and J by 1 base; unmatched bases: 4. CDR1 is KGHSH, CDR2 LQKENI, per germline. CDR3 length equals 16 residues. The CDR3 spells CASSPNGQGSYNEQFF. CDR3 in DNA: TGTGCCAGCTCACCAAACGGACAGGGTTCCTACAATGAGCAGTTCTTC.

J is TRBJ1-5 and V is TRBV5-1; TRBD1 might be the D (6 bases). The V and J ends lost 1 base and 3 bases respectively, with 11 bases between them. The CDR3 length is 15 residues. Germline CDR1 reads SGHRS; CDR2 reads YFSETQ. The CDR3 protein is CASSLSAGANQPQHF. CDR3 bases: TGCGCCAGCAGCTTGAGCGCAGGGGCCAATCAGCCCCAGCATTTT.

As concerns this clone: This sample includes further DNA sequences coding for the same CDR3. The CDR3 here is CASSVNTGELFF. DNA for the CDR3: TGCGCCAGCAGCGTTAACACCGGGGAGCTGTTTTTT. V usage is TRBV5-1 and J usage is TRBJ2-2; D ambiguous. The germline V gene encodes CDR1 SGHRS and CDR2 YFSETQ. Trimming stripped 4 bases from V and 2 bases from J, with 3 bases between. The length of the CDR3 is 12 residues.

This clone was counted a single time. V gene TRBV28 combines with J gene TRBJ2-2, with 10 bases fitting TRBD1. CDR1 MDHEN and CDR2 SYDVKM come from the germline V gene. After removal of 6 bases from V and 8 bases from J, the junction contained 9 bases not matched to a gene. CDR3 length: 15 amino acids. CDR3 bases: TGTGCCAGCAGCACCGGGGACAGGGGTCGGGGGGAGCTGTTTTTT. The encoded protein is CASSTGDRGRGELFF. Variable domain in full (rest from reference TRBV28 and TRBJ2-2): DVKVTQSSRYLVKRTGEKVFLECVQDMDHENMFWYRQDPGLGLRLIYFSYDVKMKEKGDIPEGYSVSREKKERFSLILESASTNQTSMYLCASSTGDRGRGELFFGEGSRLTVL.

The rearrangement links TRBV28 to TRBJ1-4; 7 bases match TRBD1. Trimming removed 6 bases from V and 3 bases from J; junction bases left unmatched: 7. Germline lookup yields CDR1 MDHEN and CDR2 SYDVKM. The CDR3 is made up of 15 amino acids. The CDR3 reads CASSPNQGANEKLFF. As DNA, the CDR3 is TGTGCCAGCAGCCCGAACCAGGGGGCTAATGAAAAACTGTTTTTT.